This T cell receptor (beta chain) was documented in a study of blood T cell repertoires in COVID-19. Trimming stripped 1 base from V and 3 bases from J, with 7 bases between. This CDR3 has 14 residues. Germline assignment: CDR1 SGHTA and CDR2 FQGNSA. Sequencing was performed with immunoSEQ multiplex PCR; in TCRdb, only in-frame clones are kept and a portion is missing. The sample includes a few hundred thousand clones, 82% of them seen just once. This chain joins TRBV7-2 and TRBJ1-5; D gene unclear. This receptor was identified in a woman aged 70-85 years with COVID-19, enrolled during active disease. Material: peripheral blood. CDR3 sequence (DNA): TGTGCCAGCAGCTTAGACAGCTCCAATCAGCCCCAGCATTTT. Translated, it gives CASSLDSSNQPQHF.